Below, one TCR beta chain is given with its context. Antigen unknown. The study ran its PCR with 60 Vbeta and 13 Jbeta primers. This table comes from immunoSEQ multiplex PCR, and its TCRdb copy is limited to in-frame clones, with some not included. This table has 100,000 to 150,000 clones, roughly 75% appearing once. These data are taken from a study of cytomegalovirus exposure and HLA in healthy donors. Whole-study findings and limits: Per a later analysis, HLA-associated TCR beta chains showed more clonal expansion than other, equally common TCR beta chains.

CDR1 and CDR2 (germline): DFQATT, SNEGSKA (reference sequence). This CDR3 contains 11 residues. The ends were cut back, 3 bases at V and 6 bases at J, with 5 bases in the middle. The source of this sequence is a female donor in good health and CMV-seronegative. The sequenced sample was PBMCs. V usage is TRBV20-1 and J usage is TRBJ2-2; TRBD2 might be the D (5 bases). The CDR3 reads CSASGAGELFF. In nucleotides, the CDR3 is TGCAGTGCTAGCGGGGCCGGGGAGCTGTTTTTT.